These T cell receptor beta chains were read from a single sample in a study of response to subunit inactivated influenza vaccine. TCRdb reprocessed the RT-PCR reads via MiXCR and lists one record per CDR3 protein. The sample has 500,000 to 750,000 distinct CDR3 sequences, 11% to 15% seen once. Sequenced material: PBMCs from blood, taken roughly 12 days after vaccination. Receptors were obtained from a man aged 50 to 59 who received an inactivated influenza vaccine. Both conserved end residues are part of each CDR3. The D gene is left open where the match is weak. Clone sizes are given selectively: once, few, many, or a class where the clone is expanded.

size	D	J	V	CDR3	DNA
few	.	TRBJ2-3	TRBV7-9	CASSSTRIVRDTDTQYF	TGTGCCAGCAGCTCTACGCGTATTGTGCGGGACACAGATACGCAGTATTTT
many	TRBD2	TRBJ2-7	TRBV20-1	CSASPSGRGYEQYF	TGCAGTGCTAGTCCTAGCGGGAGAGGCTACGAGCAGTACTTC
few	TRBD1	TRBJ1-2	TRBV7-8	CASSLSGGIGYGYTF	TGTGCCAGCAGCTTATCAGGGGGGATAGGCTATGGCTACACCTTC
.	.	TRBJ2-3	TRBV2	CASSEVGTSTDTQYF	TGTGCCAGCAGTGAAGTCGGGACTAGCACAGATACGCAGTATTTT
many	.	TRBJ2-1	TRBV12-3/TRBV12-4	CASNPSGRIYNEQFF	TGTGCCAGCAACCCTTCCGGACGGATTTACAATGAGCAGTTCTTC
few	TRBD1	TRBJ2-7	TRBV20-1	CSATDRVRQFNNEQYF	TGCAGTGCTACAGACAGGGTAAGGCAGTTTAACAACGAGCAGTACTTC
.	TRBD1	TRBJ2-1	TRBV28	CASSPRRGLNEQFF	TGTGCCAGCAGTCCCCGCAGGGGGCTCAATGAGCAGTTCTTC
.	TRBD1	TRBJ2-5	TRBV28	CASSVGQGSMAQYF	TGTGCCAGCAGCGTAGGACAGGGCTCCATGGCCCAGTACTTC
.	TRBD2	TRBJ2-1	TRBV6-2/TRBV6-3	CASSRLAVQAYNEQFF	TGTGCCAGCAGCCGACTAGCGGTTCAAGCCTACAATGAGCAGTTCTTC
many	.	TRBJ1-1	TRBV28	CASRNLRSAEAFF	TGTGCCAGCAGAAACCTGAGGAGCGCTGAAGCTTTCTTT
.	TRBD2	TRBJ2-3	TRBV5-1	CASSFGLAGGPGTDTQYF	TGCGCCAGCAGCTTTGGACTAGCGGGAGGGCCCGGCACAGATACGCAGTATTTT
few	TRBD2	TRBJ2-1	TRBV20-1	CSAILAGRVGSYNEQFF	TGCAGTGCTATATTAGCGGGGCGGGTGGGATCCTACAATGAGCAGTTCTTC
.	.	TRBJ2-2	TRBV20-1	CSARDLVDIGELFF	TGCAGTGCTAGAGATCTAGTGGATATCGGGGAGCTGTTTTTT
few	.	TRBJ1-4	TRBV5-1	CASSVGTELFF	TGCGCCAGCAGCGTGGGGACGGAACTGTTTTTT
many	.	TRBJ2-1	TRBV7-9	CASSRGLLDNEQFF	TGTGCCAGCAGCCGCGGACTGCTAGACAATGAGCAGTTCTTC
.	.	TRBJ2-7	TRBV14	CASSQFIGQEGSYEQYF	TGTGCCAGCAGCCAATTTATCGGCCAGGAGGGCTCCTACGAGCAGTACTTC
few	TRBD1	TRBJ2-7	TRBV7-8	CASSFLGTGGYEQYF	TGTGCCAGCAGCTTTTTGGGGACAGGGGGATACGAGCAGTACTTC
.	.	TRBJ2-4	TRBV6-2/TRBV6-3	CASSSPIDGGIQYF	TGTGCCAGCAGTTCCCCGATTGATGGGGGCATTCAGTACTTC
many	.	TRBJ2-3	TRBV5-1	CASSLDGQLTDTQYF	TGCGCCAGCAGCTTGGACGGGCAGCTCACAGATACGCAGTATTTT
.	.	TRBJ1-6	TRBV20-1	CSAISGGFESPLHF	TGCAGTGCTATTTCCGGGGGCTTTGAATCACCCCTCCACTTT